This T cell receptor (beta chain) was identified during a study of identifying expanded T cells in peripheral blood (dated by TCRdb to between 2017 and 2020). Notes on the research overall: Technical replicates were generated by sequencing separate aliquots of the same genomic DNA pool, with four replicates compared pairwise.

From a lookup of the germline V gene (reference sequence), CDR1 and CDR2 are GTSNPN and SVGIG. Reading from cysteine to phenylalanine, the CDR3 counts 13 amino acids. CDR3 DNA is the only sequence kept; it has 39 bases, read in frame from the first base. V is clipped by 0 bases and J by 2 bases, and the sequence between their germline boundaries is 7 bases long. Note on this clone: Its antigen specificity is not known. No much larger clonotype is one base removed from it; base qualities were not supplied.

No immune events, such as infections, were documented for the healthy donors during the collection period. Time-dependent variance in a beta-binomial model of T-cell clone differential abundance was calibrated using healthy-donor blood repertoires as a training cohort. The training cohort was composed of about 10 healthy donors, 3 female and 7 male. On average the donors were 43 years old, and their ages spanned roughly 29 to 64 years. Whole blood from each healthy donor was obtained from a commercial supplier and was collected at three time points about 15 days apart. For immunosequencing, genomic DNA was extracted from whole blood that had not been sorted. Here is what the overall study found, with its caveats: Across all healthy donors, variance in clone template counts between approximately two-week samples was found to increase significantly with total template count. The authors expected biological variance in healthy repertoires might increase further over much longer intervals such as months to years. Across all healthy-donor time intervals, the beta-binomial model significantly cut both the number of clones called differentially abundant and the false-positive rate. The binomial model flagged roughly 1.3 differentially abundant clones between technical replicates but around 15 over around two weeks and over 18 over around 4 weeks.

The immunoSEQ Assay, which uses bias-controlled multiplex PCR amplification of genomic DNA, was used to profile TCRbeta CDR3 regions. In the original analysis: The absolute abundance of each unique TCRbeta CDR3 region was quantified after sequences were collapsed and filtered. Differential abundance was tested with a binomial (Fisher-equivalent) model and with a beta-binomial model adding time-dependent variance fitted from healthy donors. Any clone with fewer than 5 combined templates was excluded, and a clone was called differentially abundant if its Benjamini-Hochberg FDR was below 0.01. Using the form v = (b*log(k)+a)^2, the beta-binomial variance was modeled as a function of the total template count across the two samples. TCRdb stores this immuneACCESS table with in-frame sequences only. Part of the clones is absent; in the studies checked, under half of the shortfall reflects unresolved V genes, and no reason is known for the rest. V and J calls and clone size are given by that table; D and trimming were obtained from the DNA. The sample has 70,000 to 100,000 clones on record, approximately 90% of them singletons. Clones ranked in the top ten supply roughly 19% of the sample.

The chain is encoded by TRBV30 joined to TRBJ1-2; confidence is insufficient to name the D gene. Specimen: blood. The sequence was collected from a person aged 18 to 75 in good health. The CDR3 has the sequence CAWSVVTNYGYTF. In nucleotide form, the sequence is TGTGCCTGGAGTGTGGTGACGAACTATGGCTACACCTTC.